This entry features one T cell receptor beta chain sequence. Its antigen is undetermined. A much larger clone differs from this one at a single base, so this may be a read error. The data derive from a study of blood T cells in healthy people across ages. Study-level findings and limits: More naive CD4+ cells and higher diversity were found in long-lived than in aged donors. Observed TCR beta diversity per million T cells went down as age went up. This fall followed a roughly linear course with age.

For the second PCR, which ran for about 7 to 11 cycles, a sample-barcoded 5' primer and a J-beta primer mix were used. Sequencing of every sample gave 2.5 million or more CDR3-containing paired-end reads. TCRdb re-called the 5' RACE reads with MiXCR, one entry per CDR3 protein. The table has about 730,000 distinct CDR3 sequences, around 46% seen once. Investigators took about 9.2 milliliters of peripheral blood from every donor. The V end lost 5 bases, the J end lost 8 bases, and 21 bases lay between the germline ends. CDR1 KGHDR and CDR2 SFDVKD come from the germline V gene. This CDR3 comprises 16 residues.

The chain combines TRBV24-1 with TRBJ2-1; D gene unclear. The sample consisted of blood. The clonotype was recovered from a woman aged 55 to 70 in good health. The CDR3 is CATSAGGNTETDEQFF. DNA for the CDR3: TGTGCCACCAGTGCGGGTGGGAACACCGAAACCGATGAGCAGTTCTTC.